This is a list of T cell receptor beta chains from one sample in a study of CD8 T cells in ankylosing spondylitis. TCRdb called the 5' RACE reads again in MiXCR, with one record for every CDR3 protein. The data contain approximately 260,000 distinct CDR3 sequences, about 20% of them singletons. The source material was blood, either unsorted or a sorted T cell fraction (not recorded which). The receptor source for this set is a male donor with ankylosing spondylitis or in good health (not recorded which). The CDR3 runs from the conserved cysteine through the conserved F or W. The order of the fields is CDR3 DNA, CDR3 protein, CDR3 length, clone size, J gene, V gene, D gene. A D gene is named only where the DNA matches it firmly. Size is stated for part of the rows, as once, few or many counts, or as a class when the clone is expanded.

cdr3_nt: TGTGCCAGCAGCCCTCTGGGGACATCCAACCACGAGCAGTACTTC
cdr3_aa: CASSPLGTSNHEQYF
cdr3_length: 15
clone_size: .
j_call: TRBJ2-7
v_call: TRBV28
d_call: .

cdr3_nt: TGTGCCAGCAGTTACCGGGACAGATATCTTCCCGAGCAGTACTTC
cdr3_aa: CASSYRDRYLPEQYF
cdr3_length: 15
clone_size: few
j_call: TRBJ2-7
v_call: TRBV6-5
d_call: TRBD1

cdr3_nt: TGTGCCAGCACTTGGGGAGGAGGCAGCGGGAGTGTGGATACGCAGTATTTT
cdr3_aa: CASTWGGGSGSVDTQYF
cdr3_length: 17
clone_size: .
j_call: TRBJ2-3
v_call: TRBV27
d_call: TRBD2

cdr3_nt: TGTGCCACAACGGGGTACTTCAATGAGCAGTTCTTC
cdr3_aa: CATTGYFNEQFF
cdr3_length: 12
clone_size: few
j_call: TRBJ2-1
v_call: TRBV28
d_call: .

cdr3_nt: TGCGCCAGCAGCTTGGGTCCGGCGGGAGTTCGGAACACTGAAGCTTTCTTT
cdr3_aa: CASSLGPAGVRNTEAFF
cdr3_length: 17
clone_size: few
j_call: TRBJ1-1
v_call: TRBV5-1
d_call: .

cdr3_nt: TGCAGCGTTGTCAGTACAGGGGGCCCCACAGATACGCAGTATTTT
cdr3_aa: CSVVSTGGPTDTQYF
cdr3_length: 15
clone_size: few
j_call: TRBJ2-3
v_call: TRBV29-1
d_call: TRBD1

cdr3_nt: TGTGCCAGCAGTTTATTAGTCGGGGACCACTCTGGAAACACCATATATTTT
cdr3_aa: CASSLLVGDHSGNTIYF
cdr3_length: 17
clone_size: .
j_call: TRBJ1-3
v_call: TRBV28
d_call: .

cdr3_nt: TGCGCCAGCTTCTTCGACAAGCACACCGGGGAGCTGTTTTTT
cdr3_aa: CASFFDKHTGELFF
cdr3_length: 14
clone_size: few
j_call: TRBJ2-2
v_call: TRBV5-1
d_call: .

cdr3_nt: TGCGCCAGCAGCCTTCTGGACGGTTACACAGATACGCAGTATTTT
cdr3_aa: CASSLLDGYTDTQYF
cdr3_length: 15
clone_size: .
j_call: TRBJ2-3
v_call: TRBV4-1
d_call: .

cdr3_nt: TGTGCCAGCAGCCTACTAGCGGGAGGTGATACGCAGTATTTT
cdr3_aa: CASSLLAGGDTQYF
cdr3_length: 14
clone_size: many
j_call: TRBJ2-3
v_call: TRBV9
d_call: TRBD2

cdr3_nt: TGTGCCAGCAGCCCCTTTCCCAGCACCGGGGAGCTGTTTTTT
cdr3_aa: CASSPFPSTGELFF
cdr3_length: 14
clone_size: .
j_call: TRBJ2-2
v_call: TRBV7-3
d_call: .

cdr3_nt: TGTGCCAGCAGACCTACAGGGGGCGCGGAGACCCAGTACTTC
cdr3_aa: CASRPTGGAETQYF
cdr3_length: 14
clone_size: many
j_call: TRBJ2-5
v_call: TRBV7-3
d_call: TRBD1

cdr3_nt: TGTGCCAGCAGCTTAGCGGGGGAGGAAGAACAGCCCCAGCATTTT
cdr3_aa: CASSLAGEEEQPQHF
cdr3_length: 15
clone_size: few
j_call: TRBJ1-5
v_call: TRBV7-9
d_call: .

cdr3_nt: TGTGCCAGCAGCCAACTTAGCGGGATGAGAGCGTACGAGCAGTACTTC
cdr3_aa: CASSQLSGMRAYEQYF
cdr3_length: 16
clone_size: .
j_call: TRBJ2-7
v_call: TRBV3-1
d_call: TRBD2

cdr3_nt: TGCGCCAGCAGACCGGGACTAGCGGGAGGCGAGCAGTACTTC
cdr3_aa: CASRPGLAGGEQYF
cdr3_length: 14
clone_size: .
j_call: TRBJ2-7
v_call: TRBV5-1
d_call: TRBD2